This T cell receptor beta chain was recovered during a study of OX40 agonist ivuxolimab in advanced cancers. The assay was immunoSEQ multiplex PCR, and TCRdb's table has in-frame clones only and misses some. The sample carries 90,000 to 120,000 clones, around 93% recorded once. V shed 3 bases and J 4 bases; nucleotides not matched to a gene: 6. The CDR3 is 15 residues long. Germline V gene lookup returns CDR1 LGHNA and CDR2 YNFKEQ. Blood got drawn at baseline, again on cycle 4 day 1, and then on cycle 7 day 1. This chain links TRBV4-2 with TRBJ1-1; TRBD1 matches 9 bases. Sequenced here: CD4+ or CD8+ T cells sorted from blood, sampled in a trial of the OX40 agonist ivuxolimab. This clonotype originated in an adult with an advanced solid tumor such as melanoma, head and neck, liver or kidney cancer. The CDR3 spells CASSQGQGIGTEAFF. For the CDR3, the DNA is TGTGCCAGCAGCCAGGGACAGGGCATAGGCACTGAAGCTTTCTTT.